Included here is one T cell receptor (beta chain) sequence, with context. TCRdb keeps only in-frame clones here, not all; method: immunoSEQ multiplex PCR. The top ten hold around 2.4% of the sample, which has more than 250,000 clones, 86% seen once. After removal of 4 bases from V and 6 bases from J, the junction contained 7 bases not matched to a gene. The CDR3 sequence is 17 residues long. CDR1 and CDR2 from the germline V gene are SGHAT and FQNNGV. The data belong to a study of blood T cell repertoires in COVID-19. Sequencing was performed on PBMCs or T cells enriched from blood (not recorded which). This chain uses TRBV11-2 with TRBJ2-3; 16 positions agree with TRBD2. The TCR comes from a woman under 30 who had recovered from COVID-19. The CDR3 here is CASSSTGLAGGIDTQYF. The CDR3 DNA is TGTGCCAGCAGCTCGACGGGACTAGCGGGGGGGATTGATACGCAGTATTTT.